The clone carrying this T cell receptor (beta chain) was seen a handful of times. The record originates from a study of naive and memory T cell subsets. V was pared by 7 bases and J by 13 bases, with 21 bases between. Germline assignment: CDR1 SNHLY and CDR2 FYNNEI. The CDR3 runs 13 residues. An oligonucleotide containing a UMI was ligated to the 3' end of TCR cDNA. Amplification of ligated cDNA took four PCR rounds with SP2 and nested alpha and beta constant primers. TCRdb re-derived calls from the 5' RACE reads in MiXCR, one entry per CDR3 protein. The table shows around 48,000 distinct CDR3 sequences, with about 4.8% occurring only once.

The chain carries TRBV2 and TRBJ2-3; D may match TRBD1 or TRBD2 (5 bases each). The TCR sequence derives from a female donor in good health. In nucleotides, the CDR3 is TGTGCCAGCAAGGGGATCAGGGACCTAAAGAAGTATTTT. Protein product: CASKGIRDLKKYF.